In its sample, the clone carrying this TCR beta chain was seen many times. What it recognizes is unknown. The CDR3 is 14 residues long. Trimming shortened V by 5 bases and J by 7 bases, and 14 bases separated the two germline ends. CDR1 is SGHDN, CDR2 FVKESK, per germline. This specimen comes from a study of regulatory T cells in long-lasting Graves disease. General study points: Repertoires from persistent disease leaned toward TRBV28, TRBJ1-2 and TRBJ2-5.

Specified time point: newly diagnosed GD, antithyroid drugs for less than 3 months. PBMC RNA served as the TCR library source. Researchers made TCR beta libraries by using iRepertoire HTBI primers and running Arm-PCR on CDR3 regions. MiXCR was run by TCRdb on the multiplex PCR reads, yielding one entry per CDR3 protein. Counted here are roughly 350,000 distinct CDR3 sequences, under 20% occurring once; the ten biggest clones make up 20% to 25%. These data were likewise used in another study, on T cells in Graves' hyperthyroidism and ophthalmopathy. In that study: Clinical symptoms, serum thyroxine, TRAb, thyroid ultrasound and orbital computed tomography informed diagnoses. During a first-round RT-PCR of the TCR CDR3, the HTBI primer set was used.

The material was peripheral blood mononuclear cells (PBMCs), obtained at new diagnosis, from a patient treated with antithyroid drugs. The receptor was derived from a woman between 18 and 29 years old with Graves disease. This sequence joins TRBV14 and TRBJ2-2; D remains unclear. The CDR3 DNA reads TGTGCCAGCAGCGACAATGCCTACATCGGGGAGCTGTTTTTT. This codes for CASSDNAYIGELFF. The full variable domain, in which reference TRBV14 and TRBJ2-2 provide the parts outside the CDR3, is EAGVTQFPSHSVIEKGQTVTLRCDPISGHDNLYWYRRVMGKEIKFLLHFVKESKQDESGMPNNRFLAERTGGTYSTLKVQPAELEDSGVYFCASSDNAYIGELFFGEGSRLTVL.